This entry features one T cell receptor beta chain sequence. The authors ran a second PCR of roughly 6 to 11 cycles using a sample-barcoded 5' primer and a J-beta primer mix. One entry per CDR3 protein results from TCRdb running MiXCR on the 5' RACE reads. Of 1.5 million to 2 million distinct CDR3 sequences in the sample, 40% to 55% were seen once. The data originate from a study of blood T cells in healthy people across ages. There are 12 residues in the CDR3. In germline, CDR1 is SEHNR, CDR2 FQNEAQ (reference sequence). V shed 11 bases, J shed 2 bases, and the junction held 4 bases outside the gene matches.

Sequencing was done on a sample of blood. The origin of this receptor is a woman aged 40 to 50 in good health. The chain employs TRBV7-9 and TRBJ2-3; 7 bases line up with TRBD1. The CDR3 sequence is CAGTGVTDTQYF. The CDR3 DNA is TGTGCCGGCACAGGGGTCACAGATACGCAGTATTTT. The whole variable domain, filled in from reference TRBV7-9 and TRBJ2-3, reads DTGVSQNPRHKITKRGQNVTFRCDPISEHNRLYWYRQTLGQGPEFLTYFQNEAQLEKSRLLSDRFSAERPKGSFSTLEIQRTEQGDSAMYLCAGTGVTDTQYFGPGTRLTVL.